This T cell receptor beta chain was sequenced during a study of T cell responses to AZD1222 COVID-19 vaccine. TCRdb's copy holds only in-frame clones and misses some; the assay was immunoSEQ multiplex PCR. The repertoire holds approximately 150,000 clones, with 90% as singletons. This clone was seen a handful of times. One end of the junction fails to match germline, which may point to a read error. Germline V CDR1 and CDR2: SGHTA, FQGTGA. This CDR3 comprises 17 residues. V is TRBV7-3 and J is TRBJ2-1; possibly TRBD1 for D (7 bases). Sequencing used peripheral blood, obtained 28 days after the second AZD1222 dose. The sequence was obtained from an adult who received the AZD1222 COVID-19 vaccine. The CDR3 protein is CASSLKAGGSSYNEQFF. The CDR3 DNA sequence: TGTGCCAGCAGTTTAAAGGCAGGGGGGAGCTCCTACAATGAGCAGTTCTTC.